The 22 T cell receptor beta chains presented below share a single source sample, sequenced in a study of shared clonotypes between healthy human individuals. Assay: immunoSEQ multiplex PCR; the TCRdb copy retains only in-frame clones and omits some. The data contain 900,000 to 1,200,000 clones, about 80% of them singletons. Sequencing was carried out using memory CD4+ T cells from PBMCs. As to subset: CD45RA-negative fraction. These receptors all come from a man between 18 and 35 years old in good health. Some clones in this sample may be carry-over from other donors' samples.

The V call is TRBV28, the J call TRBJ2-1, with TRBD2 matching 10 bases. Germline V gene sequence: CDR1 MDHEN, CDR2 SYDVKM. The CDR3 has 15 residues. V shed 5 bases, J shed 6 bases, and the junction held 7 bases outside the gene matches. CDR3 protein: CASSLTSGNLNEQFF. The CDR3 DNA reads as TGTGCCAGCAGTCTTACTAGCGGGAATCTCAATGAGCAGTTCTTC.

The rearrangement uses TRBV18 and TRBJ2-7; D gene ambiguous. V was pared by 4 bases and J by 5 bases, with 15 bases between. This CDR3 spans 14 amino acids. Germline V gene lookup returns CDR1 KGHSH and CDR2 LQKENI. CDR3 coding DNA: TGTGCCAGCTCACTTACGCCCGCTACTCACGAGCAGTACTTC. It yields the protein CASSLTPATHEQYF.

CDR3 sequence reads: CASRATGLNIQYF. The DNA for the CDR3 is TGTGCCAGCAGGGCGACAGGGTTGAACATTCAGTACTTC. The rearrangement links TRBV28 to TRBJ2-4, with TRBD1 matching 7 bases. The CDR3 totals 13 residues. Unmatched junction bases numbered 6, after V lost 6 bases and J lost 7 bases. CDR1 is MDHEN and CDR2 is SYDVKM in the germline V gene. The full variable domain, completed using reference TRBV28 and TRBJ2-4, is DVKVTQSSRYLVKRTGEKVFLECVQDMDHENMFWYRQDPGLGLRLIYFSYDVKMKEKGDIPEGYSVSREKKERFSLILESASTNQTSMYLCASRATGLNIQYFGAGTRLSVL.

In regard to this clone: Within the sample, other DNA sequences also encode this same CDR3. The rearrangement links TRBV18 to TRBJ2-7; D may be TRBD1 (5 bases). Germline CDR1 and CDR2: KGHSH and LQKENI. The CDR3 has 13 amino acids. V dropped 3 bases and J dropped 2 bases, with 8 bases sitting between them. The CDR3: CASSPDRAYEQYF. Here the CDR3 DNA reads TGTGCCAGCTCACCCGACAGAGCCTACGAGCAGTACTTC.

On this clone: Sequence at one end of the junction differs from germline and may be a read error. The sample carries other DNA sequences with the same CDR3. The V gene is TRBV6-1, the J gene TRBJ2-7; a weak D match, TRBD2 (6 bases). The CDR3 runs 14 residues. CDR1 and CDR2 (germline): MNHNS, SASEGT. The CDR3 reads CASSDETSTNQQYF. Here the CDR3 DNA reads TGTGCCAGCAGTGATGAGACTAGTACTAACCAGCAGTATTTC.

Comments on this clone: It is likely a read error: a sequence one base away is far more abundant. V usage is TRBV5-6 and J usage is TRBJ2-2; TRBD2 matches at 8 bases. The CDR3 has 14 amino acids. Germline CDR1 and CDR2: SGHDT and YYEEEE. CDR3 coding DNA: TGTGCCAGCAGCTGGGGACTAGAAAGCGGGGAGCTGGTTTTT. This gives the protein CASSWGLESGELVF.

This clone was detected only once. The genes are TRBV10-3 and TRBJ2-6; 9 bases are a match to TRBD1. The germline V gene has CDR1 ENHRY and CDR2 SYGVKD. The CDR3 runs 16 residues. J was trimmed by 4 bases and V by 5 bases; bases with no gene match: 6. As DNA, the CDR3 is TGTGCCATCAGTCCGGGACAGGGACCCGGGGCCAACGTCCTGACTTTC. This sequence encodes CAISPGQGPGANVLTF.

The rearrangement uses TRBV7-2 and TRBJ2-2; D perhaps matches TRBD1 (5 bases). Germline V gives CDR1 SGHTA, CDR2 FQGNSA. CDR3 length: 15 residues. Trimming pared 1 base from V and 3 bases from J, leaving 9 bases between. The chain's CDR3 is CASSLGGRYTGELFF. The CDR3 DNA reads TGTGCCAGCAGCTTAGGGGGCCGATACACCGGGGAGCTGTTTTTT.

This clone was picked up a small number of times. This chain uses TRBV2 with TRBJ2-3, with 9 bases identical to TRBD2. CDR1 and CDR2 (germline): SNHLY, FYNNEI. Trimming took 6 bases from V and 4 from J; bases not matched to a gene: 5. CDR3 length: 14 residues. The CDR3 spells CASRRREGSDTQYF. The CDR3 DNA is TGTGCCAGCAGAAGGCGGGAGGGCTCAGATACGCAGTATTTT.

At least ten counts were recorded for this clone. The same CDR3 arises from other DNA sequences in this sample as well. The V gene is TRBV15, the J gene TRBJ1-5, with D unresolved. Germline loops: CDR1 LNHNV, CDR2 YYDKDF (reference sequence). The CDR3 contains 12 residues. Trimming cost V 2 bases and J 3 bases, with 2 bases left between them. In nucleotides, the CDR3 is TGTGCCACCAGCAGAATCAATCAGCCCCAGCATTTT. It encodes CATSRINQPQHF.

This clone was counted a few times. The chain carries TRBV2 and TRBJ1-5; TRBD1 matches at 9 bases. Trimming cost V 8 bases and J 4 bases; bases outside gene matches: 3. The CDR3 has 13 residues. Germline lookup yields CDR1 SNHLY and CDR2 FYNNEI. This CDR3 reads CASGQGPNQPQHF. CDR3 DNA sequence: TGTGCCAGCGGACAGGGGCCGAATCAGCCCCAGCATTTT.

V is TRBV4-2 and J is TRBJ2-1; the match to TRBD2 covers 11 bases. Germline V gene sequence: CDR1 LGHNA, CDR2 YNFKEQ. The CDR3 is 15 amino acids. V gave up 0 bases and J gave up 8 bases; unmatched junction bases: 3. CDR3 in amino acids: CASSQELAGVDEQFF. As DNA, the CDR3 is TGTGCCAGCAGCCAAGAACTAGCGGGAGTCGATGAGCAGTTCTTC.

The rearrangement joins TRBV5-5 to TRBJ2-2, with 7 bases identical to TRBD2. This CDR3 has 15 residues. From germline, CDR1 is SGHKS and CDR2 YYEKEE (reference sequence). The J segment lost 5 bases and the V segment lost 4 bases, leaving 8 bases of the junction unmatched. The CDR3 reads CASSRGSAGTGELFF. CDR3 sequence (DNA): TGTGCCAGCAGCCGGGGATCAGCGGGGACCGGGGAGCTGTTTTTT.

This chain joins TRBV7-2 and TRBJ2-5; 8 bases agree with TRBD2. J was trimmed by 6 bases and V by 1 base; bases with no gene match: 10. This CDR3 comprises 16 residues. The germline V gene has CDR1 SGHTA and CDR2 FQGNSA. CDR3 amino acids: CASSLGVGRAAKTQYF. In nucleotides, the CDR3 is TGTGCCAGCAGCTTAGGGGTCGGGAGGGCCGCGAAGACCCAGTACTTC.

The V call is TRBV28, the J call TRBJ1-1; the D is unclear. This CDR3 region has 14 residues. The germline CDR1 and CDR2 sequences are MDHEN and SYDVKM. V lost 6 bases, J lost 2 bases, and 13 bases lay in between. The CDR3 here is CASSPHGLNTEAFF. As DNA, the CDR3 is TGTGCCAGCAGCCCCCACGGCCTTAACACTGAAGCTTTCTTT.

J is TRBJ2-7 and V is TRBV5-4; D ambiguous. V lost 4 bases and J 5 bases, leaving 10 bases between the germline ends. The V gene's germline CDR1 is SGHNT and CDR2 YYREEE (reference sequence). This CDR3 is built from 12 residues. The CDR3 coding sequence is TGTGCCAGCAGCCCCGCGCTCAACGAGCAGTACTTC. Translated: CASSPALNEQYF. Combining the CDR3 with reference TRBV5-4 and TRBJ2-7 gives the whole variable domain ETGVTQSPTHLIKTRGQQVTLRCSSQSGHNTVSWYQQALGQGPQFIFQYYREEENGRGNFPPRFSGLQFPNYSSELNVNALELDDSALYLCASSPALNEQYFGPGTRLTVT.

V and J are TRBV4-2 and TRBJ2-7; D remains ambiguous. The CDR3 extends over 17 amino acids. Trimming removed 3 bases from V and 3 bases from J, with 21 bases in between. The germline gives CDR1 LGHNA, CDR2 YNFKEQ. The CDR3 DNA sequence: TGTGCCAGCAGCCACCTTTGGTCCCCGGCCCGGATCTACGAGCAGTACTTC. Translated, it gives CASSHLWSPARIYEQYF.

This sequence joins TRBV9 and TRBJ2-3; D uncertain. CDR1 is SGDLS, CDR2 YYNGEE, per germline. This CDR3 spans 15 amino acids. Trimming removed 0 bases at V and 4 bases at J, with 12 bases between. CDR3 loop: CASSVGSAAADTQYF. CDR3 nucleotide sequence: TGTGCCAGCAGCGTAGGAAGCGCGGCGGCAGATACGCAGTATTTT.

The V call is TRBV6-5, the J call TRBJ1-1; D is unresolved. Trimming took 6 bases from V and 4 from J, leaving 18 bases between them. Looked up from germline, CDR1 is MNHEY and CDR2 is SVGAGI. CDR3 length equals 15 residues. CDR3 protein: CASRDLAGYSTEAFF. The CDR3 DNA reads TGTGCCAGCAGAGATCTGGCGGGCTACAGCACTGAAGCTTTCTTT.

The genes are TRBV28 and TRBJ2-2, with 7 bases lining up with TRBD2. The CDR3 spans 16 residues. V gave up 2 bases and J gave up 2 bases; unmatched junction bases: 5. Per the germline V gene, CDR1 is MDHEN and CDR2 is SYDVKM. The CDR3, as DNA: TGTGCCAGCAGTTTAGAGGCTAGCGGAAACACCGGGGAGCTGTTTTTT. It encodes CASSLEASGNTGELFF. Full variable domain (remainder filled in from reference TRBV28 and TRBJ2-2): DVKVTQSSRYLVKRTGEKVFLECVQDMDHENMFWYRQDPGLGLRLIYFSYDVKMKEKGDIPEGYSVSREKKERFSLILESASTNQTSMYLCASSLEASGNTGELFFGEGSRLTVL.

Points on this clone: It is likely a read error: a sequence one base away is far more abundant. The rearrangement links TRBV29-1 to TRBJ1-1; D is unclear. The CDR3 totals 15 residues. Germline-derived CDR1 and CDR2 are SQVTM and ANQGSEA. The DNA for the CDR3 is TGCAGCGTTGGACCGGGGTGGGGAATGAACGCTGAAGCTTTCTTT. It yields the protein CSVGPGWGMNAEAFF.

The V call is TRBV4-1, the J call TRBJ2-2; the D gene is possibly TRBD2 (6 bases). The CDR3 length is 16 residues. Trimming removed 2 bases from V and 6 bases from J, with 16 bases in between. Germline V gene sequence: CDR1 MGHRA, CDR2 YSYEKL. CDR3 residues: CASSQFGGARAGELFF. Here the CDR3 DNA reads TGCGCCAGCAGCCAATTCGGCGGGGCCCGGGCCGGGGAGCTGTTTTTT.